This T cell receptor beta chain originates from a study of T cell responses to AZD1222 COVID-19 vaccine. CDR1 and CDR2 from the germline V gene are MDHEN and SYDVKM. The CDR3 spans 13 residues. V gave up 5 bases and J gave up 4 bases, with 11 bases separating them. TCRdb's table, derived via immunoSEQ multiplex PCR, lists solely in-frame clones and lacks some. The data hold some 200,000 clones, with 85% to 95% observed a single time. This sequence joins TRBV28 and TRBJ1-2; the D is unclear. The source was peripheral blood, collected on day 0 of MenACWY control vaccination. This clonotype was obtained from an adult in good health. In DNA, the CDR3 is TGTGCCAGCAGTGCACACCTCAGCTATGGCTACACCTTC. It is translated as CASSAHLSYGYTF.